This TCR beta chain emerged from a study of blood T cell repertoires in COVID-19. Produced via immunoSEQ multiplex PCR; TCRdb's table is partial and in-frame only. The sample has hundreds of thousands of clones; about nine tenths are singletons. In germline, CDR1 is MDHEN, CDR2 SYDVKM. V shed 6 bases and J shed 1 base, with 10 bases lying between them. This CDR3 comprises 14 residues. Sample: peripheral blood. The TCR sequence derives from a woman aged 18 to 35 with acute or convalescent COVID-19. The rearrangement links TRBV28 to TRBJ1-3; D call uncertain. The CDR3 loop is CASSPDISGNTIYF. The CDR3 DNA sequence: TGTGCCAGCAGCCCAGACATATCTGGAAACACCATATATTTT.